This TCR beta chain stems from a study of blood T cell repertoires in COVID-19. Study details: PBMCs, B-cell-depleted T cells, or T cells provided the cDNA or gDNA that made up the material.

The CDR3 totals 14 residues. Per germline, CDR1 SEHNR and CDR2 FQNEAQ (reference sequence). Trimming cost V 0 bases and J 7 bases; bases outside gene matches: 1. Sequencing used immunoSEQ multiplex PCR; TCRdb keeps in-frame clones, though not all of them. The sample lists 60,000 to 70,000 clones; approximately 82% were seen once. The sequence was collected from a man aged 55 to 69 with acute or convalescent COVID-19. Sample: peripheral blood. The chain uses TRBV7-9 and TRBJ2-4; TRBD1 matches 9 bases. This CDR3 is CASSLAGQGNIQYF. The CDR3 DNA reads TGTGCCAGCAGCTTAGCCGGACAGGGGAACATTCAGTACTTC.